The 26 T cell receptor beta chains presented below share a single source sample, sequenced in a study of post-analysis software for immune sequencing data. The TCR beta cDNA libraries contained unique molecular identifiers. TCRdb fed the PCR reads into MiXCR, producing one record per CDR3 protein. Here the sample spans about 260,000 distinct CDR3 sequences, around 34% being singletons. General study points: Relative to controls, patients had several TRBV segments at higher frequency, with TRBV5-6, TRBV5-1 and TRBV20-1 among these.

These receptors are not linked to any known antigen. The material sequenced was blood. These receptors were taken from a girl aged 5-17 years with multiple sclerosis.

This clonotype came up a few times. The CDR3 bases are TGTGCCAGCAGCTTATTACAGGGGTGGACTGAAGCTTTCTTT. It translates to CASSLLQGWTEAFF. The rearrangement links TRBV7-2 to TRBJ1-1; 7 bases match TRBD1. V shed 2 bases and J 5 bases; nucleotides not matched to a gene: 5. CDR3 length: 14 residues. Germline assignment: CDR1 SGHTA and CDR2 FQGNSA.

Regarding this clonotype: A much bigger clone sits one base away, suggesting this may be a read error. The genes are TRBV3-1 and TRBJ2-1, with 11 positions matching TRBD2. CDR1 is LGHDT and CDR2 is YNNKEL in the germline V gene (reference sequence). The CDR3 has 18 residues. The DNA of the CDR3 is TGTGTCAGCAGCCAAGACCCGCCGACTAGCGGGAACAGGAATGAGCAGTTCTTC. Its protein is CVSSQDPPTSGNRNEQFF.

Ten or more counts support this clonotype. The chain combines TRBV20-1 with TRBJ2-5; TRBD2 matches 12 bases. J lost 5 bases, V lost 3 bases, and 4 bases had no gene match. The CDR3 spans 14 residues. CDR1 and CDR2 from the germline V gene are DFQATT and SNEGSKA (reference sequence). Here the CDR3 DNA reads TGCAGTGCTAGTAGGCTAGCGGGAGGGGAGACCCAGTACTTC. It specifies CSASRLAGGETQYF.

The sample holds one count of this clonotype. The chain links TRBV4-1 to TRBJ2-3, with TRBD1 matching 7 bases. The CDR3 consists of 17 residues. Germline lookup yields CDR1 MGHRA and CDR2 YSYEKL. V gave up 0 bases and J gave up 4 bases; unmatched junction bases: 10. Written as DNA, the CDR3 is TGCGCCAGCAGCCAAGACGGCCCACAGGGGTATCCAGATACGCAGTATTTT. Its protein product is CASSQDGPQGYPDTQYF.

At least ten counts were recorded for this clonotype. The rearrangement joins TRBV14 to TRBJ2-5; 14 bases fit TRBD2. CDR3 size: 18 residues. Germline CDR1 SGHDN, CDR2 FVKESK. Trimming at V came to 7 bases and at J to 4 bases, leaving 14 bases not matched to a gene. CDR3: CASTNSEGTSGRRETQYF. The DNA for the CDR3 is TGTGCCAGCACCAACAGTGAGGGGACTAGCGGGAGACGAGAGACCCAGTACTTC.

The rearrangement links TRBV11-1 to TRBJ2-1; D remains ambiguous. The CDR3 contains 12 residues. The V end lost 5 bases, the J end lost 7 bases, and 9 bases lay between the germline ends. Germline CDR1 and CDR2: SGHAT and FQDESV (reference sequence). Here the CDR3 DNA reads TGTGCCAGCAGCGAGGCCTGGAATGAGCAGTTCTTC. As protein: CASSEAWNEQFF.

The chain uses TRBV20-1 and TRBJ2-7; no firm D call. The CDR3 totals 14 residues. Trimming stripped 6 bases from V and 3 bases from J, with 18 bases between. Germline values: CDR1 DFQATT, CDR2 SNEGSKA (reference sequence). The CDR3 DNA is TGCAGTGCCACCCCAACTACAAACAGCTACGAGCAGTACTTC. This gives the protein CSATPTTNSYEQYF.

This clonotype has just a few counts. The genes are TRBV15 and TRBJ1-5; 12 bases line up with TRBD1. With 5 bases clipped from V and 3 bases from J, the junction kept 5 bases outside the gene matches. This CDR3 contains 16 residues. Germline V lookup: CDR1 LNHNV, CDR2 YYDKDF (reference sequence). CDR3 sequence: CATSGDRGRNNQPQHF. In DNA, the CDR3 is TGTGCCACCAGCGGGGACAGGGGGCGAAACAATCAGCCCCAGCATTTT.

The table lists this clonotype with many counts. J is TRBJ2-3 and V is TRBV10-2; D is undetermined. The CDR3 has 12 amino acids. The V end lost 4 bases, the J end lost 1 base, and 3 bases lay between the germline ends. CDR1 is WSHSY and CDR2 is SAAADI in the germline V gene. This CDR3 is CASSVRTDTQYF. CDR3 DNA sequence: TGCGCCAGCAGTGTGCGCACAGATACGCAGTATTTT.

This clonotype was observed a few times. J is TRBJ1-6 and V is TRBV5-1; weak D call: TRBD1 (5 bases). Trimming cost V 0 bases and J 7 bases, with 14 bases left between them. The CDR3 sequence is 16 residues long. CDR1 is SGHRS, CDR2 YFSETQ, per germline. In nucleotides, the CDR3 is TGCGCCAGCAGCTTGGCTGGGGCAGTGGGGAATTCACCCCTCCACTTT. This gives the protein CASSLAGAVGNSPLHF.

This clonotype was observed at least ten times. The V gene is TRBV5-1, the J gene TRBJ2-1; TRBD1 aligns across 8 bases. With 0 bases clipped from V and 10 bases from J, the junction kept 6 bases outside the gene matches. In germline, CDR1 is SGHRS, CDR2 YFSETQ. CDR3 length equals 14 residues. CDR3 DNA sequence: TGCGCCAGCAGCTTGGTCAGGGGGCAAGAAGAGCAGTTCTTC. This encodes CASSLVRGQEEQFF.

The chain combines TRBV5-1 with TRBJ2-3; 11 nucleotides align to TRBD2. There are 17 residues in the CDR3. Germline CDR1 and CDR2: SGHRS and YFSETQ. Trimming removed 3 bases from V and 5 bases from J; junction bases left unmatched: 11. CDR3 sequence reads: CASSSGLAASWKDTQYF. The CDR3 DNA reads as TGCGCCAGCAGCTCGGGACTAGCGGCCTCATGGAAAGATACGCAGTATTTT. The full variable domain, rest sourced from reference TRBV5-1 and TRBJ2-3, is KAGVTQTPRYLIKTRGQQVTLSCSPISGHRSVSWYQQTPGQGLQFLFEYFSETQRNKGNFPGRFSGRQFSNSRSEMNVSTLELGDSALYLCASSSGLAASWKDTQYFGPGTRLTVL.

The rearrangement uses TRBV20-1 and TRBJ2-1; D is perhaps TRBD2 (5 bases). CDR3 size: 15 residues. The germline gives CDR1 DFQATT, CDR2 SNEGSKA (reference sequence). The V gene lost 6 bases and the J gene lost 0 bases, with 15 bases spanning the gap. CDR3: CSASPAASSYNEQFF. The CDR3 nucleotides are TGCAGTGCCTCCCCAGCGGCGAGCTCCTACAATGAGCAGTTCTTC.

The chain links TRBV28 to TRBJ1-4; the D gene is possibly TRBD1 (5 bases). CDR3 length: 14 amino acids. Looked up from germline, CDR1 is MDHEN and CDR2 is SYDVKM. V was clipped by 7 bases and J by 4 bases, with 13 bases between them. For the CDR3, the DNA is TGTGCCAGCAATGAGTCAGGGATTAATGAAAAACTGTTTTTT. Translated: CASNESGINEKLFF.

This clonotype was observed many times. This chain links TRBV29-1 with TRBJ2-3; 7 bases map to TRBD1. After removal of 5 bases from V and 4 bases from J, the junction contained 12 bases not matched to a gene. The length of the CDR3 is 15 residues. Germline V CDR1 and CDR2: SQVTM, ANQGSEA. DNA of the CDR3: TGCAGCGTTATTATCGGGGCAGGGGGTGCAGATACGCAGTATTTT. It yields the protein CSVIIGAGGADTQYF.

Points on this clonotype: A single base separates this from a much larger clone, so it may be a read error. The gene calls are TRBV2 and TRBJ2-3, with TRBD1 matching 7 bases. This CDR3 is built from 13 residues. Germline V gives CDR1 SNHLY, CDR2 FYNNEI. CDR3: CASNLGGSDMQYF. CDR3 bases: TGTGCCAGCAACCTAGGGGGCTCAGATATGCAGTATTTT.

The chain recombines TRBV3-1 with TRBJ2-1; possibly TRBD1 or TRBD2 for D (5 bases each). CDR1 and CDR2 from the germline V gene are LGHDT and YNNKEL (reference sequence). The CDR3 is 18 amino acids. V dropped 4 bases and J dropped 6 bases, with 25 bases sitting between them. The CDR3: CASSLGLVSGPFFNEQFF. The CDR3 nucleotides read TGTGCCAGCAGCCTAGGTCTCGTGTCGGGGCCGTTTTTCAATGAGCAGTTCTTC.

Notes on this clonotype: This may arise from a read error, as a much more abundant clone is one base away. This chain joins TRBV20-1 and TRBJ2-5; D is uncertain. Germline V gene data show CDR1 as DFQATT and CDR2 as SNEGSKA (reference sequence). The CDR3 is made up of 13 amino acids. Trimming removed 5 bases from V and 11 bases from J, with 21 bases in between. The CDR3 loop reads CSAPYGVGREQYF. The DNA of the CDR3 is TGCAGTGCTCCGTACGGAGTAGGACGTGAGCAGTACTTC.

This sequence joins TRBV18 and TRBJ1-4; 9 positions agree with TRBD1. Germline values: CDR1 KGHSH, CDR2 LQKENI. The junction had 7 bases not matched to a gene; V was cut back by 3 bases and J by 8 bases. The CDR3 length is 15 residues. The chain's CDR3 is CASSPRTGDREKLFF. CDR3 in DNA: TGTGCCAGCTCACCTAGGACAGGGGATCGGGAAAAACTGTTTTTT.

This clonotype was observed a handful of times. Compared with germline, one end of the junction differs, possibly owing to a read error. The chain is built from TRBV7-9 and TRBJ1-4; D possibly corresponds to TRBD1 (5 bases). In germline, CDR1 is SEHNR, CDR2 FQNEAQ (reference sequence). This CDR3 spans 14 amino acids. The CDR3 DNA reads TGTACCAGCAGCGCCCGACAGAGTCCTGAAAAACTGTTTTTT. Its protein is CTSSARQSPEKLFF.

The chain employs TRBV29-1 and TRBJ2-5, with 10 nucleotides matching TRBD1. The CDR3 is made up of 14 amino acids. CDR1 is SQVTM, CDR2 ANQGSEA, per germline. V dropped 7 bases and J dropped 11; count of bases not matched to a gene: 16. The CDR3 DNA follows: TGCAGCGCCCGGGACAGGGGATTCGACAATGAGCAGTACTTC. Protein product: CSARDRGFDNEQYF.

In its sample, this clonotype was seen many times. The rearrangement links TRBV20-1 to TRBJ2-5, with TRBD1 identical over 9 bases. The CDR3 loop spans 15 amino acids. The junction had 12 bases not matched to a gene; V was cut back by 5 bases and J by 5 bases. Germline V gene sequence: CDR1 DFQATT, CDR2 SNEGSKA (reference sequence). The CDR3 region is CSAFSGTGTDETQYF. Here the CDR3 DNA reads TGCAGTGCTTTTTCCGGGACAGGGACGGACGAGACCCAGTACTTC.

This clonotype was observed a handful of times. This rearrangement joins TRBV5-1 to TRBJ2-2, with D uncertain. The germline V and J ends were trimmed by 2 bases and 7 bases, with 9 bases remaining between them. Germline V gene lookup returns CDR1 SGHRS and CDR2 YFSETQ. This CDR3 spans 13 amino acids. DNA for the CDR3: TGCGCCAGCAGCTTCTCCGGCTACGGGGAGCTGTTTTTT. Its translation is CASSFSGYGELFF.

The chain has TRBV24-1 and TRBJ1-2; D not certain. The ends were cut back, 1 base at V and 8 bases at J, with 16 bases in the middle. This CDR3 has 15 amino acids. Germline CDR1 is KGHDR and CDR2 is SFDVKD. The CDR3 DNA follows: TGTGCCACCAGTGATTTCCTTGGAGAGGAAGAGGGCTACACCTTC. This translates into CATSDFLGEEEGYTF.

This clonotype was detected many times. The chain couples TRBV9 to TRBJ2-3; TRBD1 matches at 8 bases. CDR1 is SGDLS, CDR2 YYNGEE, per germline. This CDR3 spans 16 amino acids. V lost 2 bases and J lost 1; bases outside the gene matches: 6. The CDR3 DNA sequence: TGTGCCAGCAGCGTCGGGACAGGCGGGCGCACAGATACGCAGTATTTT. Translated: CASSVGTGGRTDTQYF.

The CDR3 region has the DNA TGCGCCAGCAGCTTGGCCGTCGGGACAGGGGGATACGAGCAGTACTTC. Its protein product is CASSLAVGTGGYEQYF. The chain is built from TRBV5-1 and TRBJ2-7, with TRBD1 identical over 11 bases. The germline CDR1 and CDR2 sequences are SGHRS and YFSETQ. The J segment lost 4 bases and the V segment lost 0 bases, leaving 6 bases of the junction unmatched. CDR3 length equals 16 residues.